This entry lists 21 T cell receptor beta chains sequenced from one sample in a study of identifying expanded T cells in peripheral blood. Measured with immunoSEQ multiplex PCR; TCRdb has only the in-frame clones, and not every one. The table includes some 77,000 clones, 88% detected once. The sample comprised blood. All receptors come from a person aged 18-70 years in good health.

The chain couples TRBV4-2 to TRBJ2-7; perhaps TRBD1 as D (5 bases). The germline V and J ends were trimmed by 1 base and 4 bases, with 17 bases remaining between them. Germline V lookup: CDR1 LGHNA, CDR2 YNFKEQ. CDR3 length: 16 residues. CDR3 in amino acids: CASSQGYGAGHYEQYF. The DNA for the CDR3 is TGTGCCAGCAGCCAAGGCTATGGGGCCGGGCATTACGAGCAGTACTTC.

The chain links TRBV6-5 to TRBJ2-7; TRBD1 is a possible D gene (5 bases). Germline CDR1 and CDR2: MNHEY and SVGAGI. The CDR3 length is 16 residues. The V gene lost 0 bases and the J gene lost 2 bases, with 14 bases spanning the gap. CDR3: CASSYSLGGATYEQYF. The CDR3 DNA follows: TGTGCCAGCAGTTACTCTTTGGGTGGGGCTACCTACGAGCAGTACTTC.

This clone was observed once. The chain uses TRBV7-2 and TRBJ1-1; unclear D gene. Per the germline V gene, CDR1 is SGHTA and CDR2 is FQGNSA. The CDR3 spans 14 residues. V shed 2 bases and J shed 0 bases, with 7 bases lying between them. The CDR3 region is CASSLSPLNTEAFF. The CDR3, as DNA: TGTGCCAGCAGCTTAAGTCCCCTGAACACTGAAGCTTTCTTT.

This clone has only one observation. This chain links TRBV5-6 with TRBJ1-2, with D possibly matching TRBD1 (6 bases). Germline CDR1 reads SGHDT; CDR2 reads YYEEEE. This CDR3 is 14 amino acids long. V was trimmed by 0 bases and J by 1 base, leaving 7 bases between them. The CDR3 DNA is TGTGCCAGCAGCTTGGGGGGGCTTAACTATGGCTACACCTTC. Amino acid sequence: CASSLGGLNYGYTF.

The rearrangement uses TRBV7-2 and TRBJ1-2; maybe TRBD1 (6 bases). Looked up from germline, CDR1 is SGHTA and CDR2 is FQGNSA. This CDR3 contains 15 residues. The germline V and J ends were trimmed by 3 bases and 2 bases, with 13 bases remaining between them. CDR3 sequence (DNA): TGTGCCAGCAGCTTTACCAGGGGTTCGAACTATGGCTACACCTTC. Amino acid sequence: CASSFTRGSNYGYTF.

V is TRBV7-2 and J is TRBJ2-7; D is unresolved. The CDR3 loop spans 14 amino acids. Per the germline V gene, CDR1 is SGHTA and CDR2 is FQGNSA. Trimming took off 1 base at V and 0 bases at J, with 7 bases between the two ends. CDR3 protein: CASSLGANSYEQYF. CDR3 sequence (DNA): TGTGCCAGCAGCTTAGGGGCGAACTCCTACGAGCAGTACTTC.

This clone was observed a handful of times. The J gene is TRBJ1-2, the V gene TRBV7-9, with a tentative D call TRBD1 (6 bases). CDR1 and CDR2 from the germline V gene are SEHNR and FQNEAQ (reference sequence). CDR3 length: 15 amino acids. Trimming took 5 bases from V and 4 from J, leaving 17 bases between them. CDR3 DNA sequence: TGTGCCAGCAGCACAAAGGGACAAAGGAGCTATGGCTACACCTTC. As protein: CASSTKGQRSYGYTF.

The J gene is TRBJ2-7, the V gene TRBV15; no clear D. V was clipped by 5 bases and J by 5 bases, with 10 bases between them. CDR1 and CDR2 (germline): LNHNV, YYDKDF (reference sequence). The CDR3 has 12 residues. The CDR3 spells CATSVGFDEQYF. CDR3 coding DNA: TGTGCCACCAGCGTAGGGTTTGACGAGCAGTACTTC.

The chain recombines TRBV7-5 with TRBJ2-5; the table's D gene call, TRBD2, was not cross checked with the DNA. TRBV7-5 is termed a pseudogene. There are 16 residues in the CDR3. The CDR3 region has the DNA TGTGCCAGAAGCTTTGGTCAGCGGGGGCCCCAAGAGACCCAGTACTTC. It translates to CARSFGQRGPQETQYF.

Comments on this clone: Other DNA sequences in this sample translate to the same CDR3. The chain employs TRBV7-8 and TRBJ2-7, with 7 bases fitting TRBD1. J gave up 2 bases and V 4 bases, and 2 bases lay outside the gene matches. Germline-derived CDR1 and CDR2 are SGHVS and FQNEAQ. The CDR3 length is 13 residues. The CDR3 region has the DNA TGTGCCAGCAGCTACGGACAGGCCTACGAGCAGTACTTC. Protein sequence: CASSYGQAYEQYF.

The chain uses TRBV10-2 and TRBJ2-7; D uncertain. The V and J ends lost 3 bases and 3 bases respectively, with 3 bases between them. In germline, CDR1 is WSHSY, CDR2 SAAADI. CDR3 length equals 11 residues. CDR3 coding DNA: TGCGCCAGCAGTGACTACTACGAGCAGTACTTC. It is translated as CASSDYYEQYF.

The CDR3 DNA sequence: TGTGCCAGCAGCTCGACAGAGATGAACACTGAAGCTTTCTTT. As protein: CASSSTEMNTEAFF. The rearrangement links TRBV7-6 to TRBJ1-1, with TRBD1 as a possible D gene (5 bases). The CDR3 sequence is 14 residues long. V was cut by 4 bases and J by 0 bases, with 9 bases left in between. Germline V gene data show CDR1 as SGHVS and CDR2 as FNYEAQ. The full variable domain, with the rest looked up from reference TRBV7-6 and TRBJ1-1, is GAGVSQSPRYKVTKRGQDVALRCDPISGHVSLYWYRQALGQGPEFLTYFNYEAQQDKSGLPNDRFSAERPEGSISTLTIQRTEQRDSAMYRCASSSTEMNTEAFFGQGTRLTVV.

The rearrangement uses TRBV9 and TRBJ2-3, with D perhaps matching TRBD2 (5 bases). CDR1 and CDR2 from the germline V gene are SGDLS and YYNGEE. Deletions cut 2 bases from V and 3 bases from J, with 13 bases between. The CDR3 loop spans 15 amino acids. The CDR3 DNA reads as TGTGCCAGCAGCGTCGGGAACAGCCTAACAGATACGCAGTATTTT. Translated: CASSVGNSLTDTQYF.

The chain uses TRBV4-3 and TRBJ2-2; 7 positions match TRBD1. Trimming at V came to 0 bases and at J to 4 bases, leaving 5 bases not matched to a gene. CDR3 length equals 16 residues. Germline CDR1 is LGHNA and CDR2 is YSLEER. The CDR3 DNA reads TGCGCCAGCAGCCAAGATTACGGGACAGTCACCGGGGAGCTGTTTTTT. Amino acids: CASSQDYGTVTGELFF.

There are a few counts of this clone. The V and J genes are TRBV7-2 and TRBJ2-2; D unclear. The V end lost 5 bases, the J end lost 4 bases, and 11 bases lay between the germline ends. Germline loops: CDR1 SGHTA, CDR2 FQGNSA. The CDR3 covers 14 residues. The CDR3, as DNA: TGTGCCAGCAGCCATGGACCGACCACCGGGGAGCTGTTTTTT. Protein sequence: CASSHGPTTGELFF.

The genes are TRBV15 and TRBJ2-2; no clear D. CDR3 length equals 18 residues. Germline-derived CDR1 and CDR2 are LNHNV and YYDKDF (reference sequence). V dropped 0 bases and J dropped 0 bases, with 14 bases sitting between them. The CDR3 coding sequence is TGTGCCACCAGCAGAGATCCCCCTGGACGGACGAACACCGGGGAGCTGTTTTTT. It encodes CATSRDPPGRTNTGELFF.

The chain uses TRBV6-5 and TRBJ2-7; no definite D call. Trimming removed 2 bases at V and 6 bases at J, with 11 bases between. Germline V CDR1 and CDR2: MNHEY, SVGAGI. The CDR3 sequence is 13 residues long. The CDR3 reads CASSYGSVFEQYF. DNA for the CDR3: TGTGCCAGCAGTTACGGCTCGGTTTTCGAGCAGTACTTC.

The chain couples TRBV2 to TRBJ1-2; D unclear. Germline lookup yields CDR1 SNHLY and CDR2 FYNNEI. Trimming cost V 7 bases and J 4 bases, with 16 bases left between them. CDR3 size: 14 residues. The CDR3: CASMTPPSSYGYTF. Here the CDR3 DNA reads TGTGCCAGCATGACTCCCCCATCTTCCTATGGCTACACCTTC.

The CDR3 nucleotides are TGTGCCAGCAGCACCCACGGGAATAGCAATCAGCCCCAGCATTTT. Residues: CASSTHGNSNQPQHF. The chain links TRBV7-9 to TRBJ1-5; D gene ambiguous. The CDR3 is 15 amino acids. V lost 5 bases, J lost 0 bases, and 11 bases lay in between. Germline lookup yields CDR1 SEHNR and CDR2 FQNEAQ (reference sequence).

CDR3 nucleotides: TGTGCCAGCAGCCGGGGACCAAACAATCAGCCCCAGCATTTT. Its protein product is CASSRGPNNQPQHF. The V and J genes are TRBV5-8 and TRBJ1-5, with D possibly TRBD1 on 5 matching bases. Trimming removed 4 bases from V and 3 bases from J, with 11 bases in between. The germline CDR1 and CDR2 sequences are SGHTS and YDEGEE. The CDR3 runs to 14 residues.

The rearrangement links TRBV5-1 to TRBJ2-7; D remains unclear. Germline lookup yields CDR1 SGHRS and CDR2 YFSETQ. The V end was cut by 4 bases, the J end by 7 bases, with 9 bases between. There are 11 residues in the CDR3. The CDR3 loop is CASSPGREQYF. CDR3 sequence (DNA): TGCGCCAGCAGCCCCGGACGGGAGCAGTACTTC.